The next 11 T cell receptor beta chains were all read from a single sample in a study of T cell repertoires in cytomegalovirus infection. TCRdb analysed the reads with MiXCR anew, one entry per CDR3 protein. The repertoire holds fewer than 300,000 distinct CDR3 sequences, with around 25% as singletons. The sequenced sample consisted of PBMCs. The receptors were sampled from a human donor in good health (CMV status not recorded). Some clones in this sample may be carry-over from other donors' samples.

CDR3 loop: CASTPLGGAEAFF. Written as DNA, the CDR3 is TGTGCCAGCACCCCCCTGGGAGGGGCTGAAGCTTTCTTT. The chain recombines TRBV6-1 with TRBJ1-1; D possibly corresponds to TRBD1 (5 bases). CDR3 length equals 13 residues. V was clipped by 7 bases and J by 6 bases, with 15 bases between them. Germline V lookup: CDR1 MNHNS, CDR2 SASEGT.

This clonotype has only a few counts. The CDR3 sequence: CAISARGQKRAWYEQYF. The CDR3 DNA reads TGTGCCATCAGTGCGCGGGGACAAAAGAGGGCGTGGTACGAGCAGTACTTC. This sequence joins TRBV10-3 and TRBJ2-7; D is perhaps TRBD1 or TRBD2 (6 bases each). Trimming cost V 4 bases and J 4 bases, with 23 bases left between them. This CDR3 region has 17 residues. Germline V lookup: CDR1 ENHRY, CDR2 SYGVKD.

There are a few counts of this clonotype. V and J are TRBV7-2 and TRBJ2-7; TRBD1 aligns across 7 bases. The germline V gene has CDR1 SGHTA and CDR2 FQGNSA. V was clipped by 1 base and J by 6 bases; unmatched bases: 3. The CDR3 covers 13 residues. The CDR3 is CASSLVGQTEQYF. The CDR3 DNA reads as TGTGCCAGCAGCTTAGTGGGACAGACCGAGCAGTACTTC.

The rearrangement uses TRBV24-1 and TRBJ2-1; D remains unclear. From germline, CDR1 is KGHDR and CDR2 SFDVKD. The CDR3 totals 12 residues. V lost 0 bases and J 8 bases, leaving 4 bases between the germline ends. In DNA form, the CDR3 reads TGTGCCACCAGTGATTTGGGGTATGAGCAGTTCTTC. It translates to CATSDLGYEQFF.

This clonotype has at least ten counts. This CDR3 reads CASSYSGVDTQYF. In nucleotides, the CDR3 is TGTGCCAGCAGTTACTCAGGGGTAGATACGCAGTATTTT. V gene TRBV7-2 combines with J gene TRBJ2-3, with a possible D match to TRBD1 (6 bases). CDR1 and CDR2 from the germline V gene are SGHTA and FQGNSA. The CDR3 totals 13 residues. V was shortened by 6 bases and J by 5 bases, with 12 bases between the two germline ends.

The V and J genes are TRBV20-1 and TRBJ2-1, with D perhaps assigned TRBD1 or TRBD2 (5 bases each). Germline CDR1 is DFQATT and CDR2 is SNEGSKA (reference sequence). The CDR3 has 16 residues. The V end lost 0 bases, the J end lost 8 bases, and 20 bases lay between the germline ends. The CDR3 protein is CSARDSSGPRDDEQFF. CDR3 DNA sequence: TGCAGTGCTAGAGATTCATCGGGACCCCGCGACGATGAGCAGTTCTTC.

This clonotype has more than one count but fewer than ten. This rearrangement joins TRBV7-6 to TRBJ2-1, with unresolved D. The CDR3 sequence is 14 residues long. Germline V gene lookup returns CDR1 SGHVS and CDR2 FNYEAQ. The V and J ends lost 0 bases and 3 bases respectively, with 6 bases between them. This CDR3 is CASSLAGYYNEQFF. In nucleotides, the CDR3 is TGTGCCAGCAGCTTAGCAGGGTACTACAATGAGCAGTTCTTC.

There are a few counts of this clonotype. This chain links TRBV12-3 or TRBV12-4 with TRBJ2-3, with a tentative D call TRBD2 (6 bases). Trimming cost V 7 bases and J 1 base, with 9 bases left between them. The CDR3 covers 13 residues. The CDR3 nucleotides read TGTGCCAGCAAGCGGAGGGGCACAGATACGCAGTATTTT. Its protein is CASKRRGTDTQYF.

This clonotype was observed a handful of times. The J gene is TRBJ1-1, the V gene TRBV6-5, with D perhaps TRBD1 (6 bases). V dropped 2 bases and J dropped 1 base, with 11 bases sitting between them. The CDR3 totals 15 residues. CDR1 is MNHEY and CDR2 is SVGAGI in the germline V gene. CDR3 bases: TGTGCCAGCAGTTACGGGGGGGCGCGGAACACTGAAGCTTTCTTT. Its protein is CASSYGGARNTEAFF.

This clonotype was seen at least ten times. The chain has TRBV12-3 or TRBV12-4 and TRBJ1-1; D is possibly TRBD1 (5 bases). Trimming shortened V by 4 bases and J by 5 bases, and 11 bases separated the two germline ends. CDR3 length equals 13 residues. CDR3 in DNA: TGTGCCAGCAGTTCATGGGGACTGACTGAAGCTTTCTTT. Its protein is CASSSWGLTEAFF.

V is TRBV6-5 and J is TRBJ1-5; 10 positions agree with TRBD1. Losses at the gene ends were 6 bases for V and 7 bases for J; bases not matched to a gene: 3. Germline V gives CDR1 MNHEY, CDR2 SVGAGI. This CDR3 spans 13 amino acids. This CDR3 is CASRVDRGQPQHF. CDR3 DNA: TGTGCCAGCAGAGTGGACAGGGGGCAGCCCCAGCATTTT.